This TCR beta chain was obtained from a study of blood T cells in healthy people across ages. Whole-study results and caveats: Researchers said unsorted PBMCs prevented a conclusive naive versus antigen-experienced comparison. The authors considered diversity estimates from one million T cells to be underestimates.

As for this clonotype: Its antigen is as yet unknown.

Then a second PCR, running about 6 to 12 cycles, was carried out with a sample-barcoded 5' primer and a J-beta primer mix. Every cDNA was tagged by a template-switch adaptor with 12 random nucleotides. TCRdb fed the 5' RACE reads into MiXCR, producing one record per CDR3 protein. The repertoire includes about 1.6 million distinct CDR3 sequences, roughly a third of them detected once, and about 11% sits in the top ten. Russia was home to the donors, healthy Caucasian individuals aged roughly 6 to 95. The CDR3 totals 14 residues. V shed 2 bases, J shed 3 bases, and the junction held 5 bases outside the gene matches. Germline assignment: CDR1 SGHKS and CDR2 YYEKEE (reference sequence).

The sequence derives from a young woman in good health. Sequencing used blood. The chain carries TRBV5-5 and TRBJ2-7, with 7 bases aligning to TRBD1. The CDR3 region has the DNA TGTGCCAGCAGCTTACAGGGGTTCCTCTACGAGCAGTACTTC. Its translation: CASSLQGFLYEQYF. Full variable domain (missing parts from reference TRBV5-5 and TRBJ2-7): DAGVTQSPTHLIKTRGQQVTLRCSPISGHKSVSWYQQVLGQGPQFIFQYYEKEERGRGNFPDRFSARQFPNYSSELNVNALLLGDSALYLCASSLQGFLYEQYFGPGTRLTVT.